This T cell receptor (beta chain) was captured in a study of cytomegalovirus exposure and HLA in healthy donors. 13 Jbeta primers and 60 Vbeta primers were used for the PCR. TCRdb keeps only in-frame clones here, not all; method: immunoSEQ multiplex PCR. The profile shows 150,000 or so clones, nearly 80% of them singletons. Germline V gene data show CDR1 as LNHNV and CDR2 as YYDKDF (reference sequence). The V gene end was trimmed by 2 bases and the J gene end by 5 bases; junction bases not matched to a gene: 3. This CDR3 region has 15 residues. The TCR comes from a man aged 40-50 years in good health and CMV-seropositive. Source material: PBMCs. The chain has TRBV15 and TRBJ2-4, with 10 bases lining up with TRBD2. CDR3 bases: TGTGCCACCAGCAGAATTGGACTAGCGGAAAACATTCAGTACTTC. Translated: CATSRIGLAENIQYF.